This entry features one T cell receptor (beta chain) sequence. The CDR3 is made up of 16 amino acids. V shed 0 bases, J shed 0 bases, and the junction held 1 base outside the gene matches. Germline V gives CDR1 MGHDK, CDR2 SYGVNS. The sample is drawn from a study of blood T cell repertoires in COVID-19. Across the whole study: COVID-19 samples, acute and convalescent, were from the United States, Italy and Spain.

The repertoire was sequenced with immunoSEQ multiplex PCR; TCRdb's copy has only in-frame clones and lacks some. The sample carries approximately 250,000 clones, around 90% recorded once. Participants, about 18 to 90 years old, spanned under 25 US areas. Sequencing used PBMCs or T cells enriched from blood (not recorded which). The V call is TRBV25-1, the J call TRBJ2-1; 8 nucleotides agree with TRBD1. The clonotype originates from a man aged 35-49 years who had been exposed to COVID-19. The CDR3, as DNA: TGTGCCAGCAGTGAATACACAGGGGGCTCCTACAATGAGCAGTTCTTC. This gives the protein CASSEYTGGSYNEQFF.